Following are 2 T cell receptor beta chains from one sample sequenced in a study of T cell responses to AZD1222 COVID-19 vaccine. Only in-frame clones appear in the TCRdb table, and some are missing; sequencing was by immunoSEQ multiplex PCR. The top ten hold about 3.1% of the sample, which has about 110,000 clones, 94% seen once. The source material was peripheral blood, sampled 28 days after the second AZD1222 dose. The source of these receptors is an adult who received the AZD1222 COVID-19 vaccine.

The chain joins TRBV7-9 to TRBJ1-1; D is uncertain. CDR3 length: 13 amino acids. The germline CDR1 and CDR2 sequences are SEHNR and FQNEAQ (reference sequence). Trimming took 3 bases from V and 6 from J, leaving 11 bases between them. The CDR3 DNA sequence: TGTGCCAGCAGCTTGTGGGAGACCCCTGAAGCTTTCTTT. This encodes CASSLWETPEAFF.

V usage is TRBV10-2 and J usage is TRBJ1-2; no clear D gene. CDR3 length: 13 residues. Germline-derived CDR1 and CDR2 are WSHSY and SAAADI. V gave up 6 bases and J gave up 4 bases, with 12 bases separating them. DNA for the CDR3: TGCGCCAGCAGCGAGGAACGACGCTATGGCTACACCTTC. This gives the protein CASSEERRYGYTF.